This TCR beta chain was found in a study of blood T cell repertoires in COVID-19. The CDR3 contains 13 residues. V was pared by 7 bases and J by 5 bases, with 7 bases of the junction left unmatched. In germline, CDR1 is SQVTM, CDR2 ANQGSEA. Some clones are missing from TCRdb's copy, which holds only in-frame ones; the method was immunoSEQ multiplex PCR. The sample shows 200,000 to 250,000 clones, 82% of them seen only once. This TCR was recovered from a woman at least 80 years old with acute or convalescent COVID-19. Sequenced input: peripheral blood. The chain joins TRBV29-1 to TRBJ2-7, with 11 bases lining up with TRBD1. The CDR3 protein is CSAGQGAWNEQYF. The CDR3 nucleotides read TGCAGCGCTGGACAGGGGGCATGGAACGAGCAGTACTTC.